The entry below gives a single T cell receptor beta chain sequence along with its context. TCR beta from blood CD8+ and CD4+ T cells was sequenced. Negative isolation was applied to CD8+ and CD4+ T cells, and FACS enrichment was applied to TEMRA cells. This sample is drawn from a study of CD8 T cells in Susac syndrome. Germline lookup yields CDR1 MNHEY and CDR2 SMNVEV (reference sequence). This CDR3 region has 14 residues. Trimming removed 4 bases at V and 12 bases at J, with 19 bases between. Reverse transcription of roughly 0.45 to 1 ug RNA used random hexamers. Each CDR3 protein gets one entry after TCRdb re-called the immunoSEQ multiplex PCR reads with MiXCR. The sample carries just over 300,000 distinct CDR3 sequences, approximately 90% recorded once.

The chain has TRBV27 and TRBJ2-1; no clear D. The sample taken for sequencing was CD4+ T cells from PBMCs. This TCR was recovered from a human donor with multiple sclerosis. DNA of the CDR3: TGTGCCAGCAGTTCGGTCCTCTCCGGGTTAGGGCAGTTCTTC. Protein: CASSSVLSGLGQFF.